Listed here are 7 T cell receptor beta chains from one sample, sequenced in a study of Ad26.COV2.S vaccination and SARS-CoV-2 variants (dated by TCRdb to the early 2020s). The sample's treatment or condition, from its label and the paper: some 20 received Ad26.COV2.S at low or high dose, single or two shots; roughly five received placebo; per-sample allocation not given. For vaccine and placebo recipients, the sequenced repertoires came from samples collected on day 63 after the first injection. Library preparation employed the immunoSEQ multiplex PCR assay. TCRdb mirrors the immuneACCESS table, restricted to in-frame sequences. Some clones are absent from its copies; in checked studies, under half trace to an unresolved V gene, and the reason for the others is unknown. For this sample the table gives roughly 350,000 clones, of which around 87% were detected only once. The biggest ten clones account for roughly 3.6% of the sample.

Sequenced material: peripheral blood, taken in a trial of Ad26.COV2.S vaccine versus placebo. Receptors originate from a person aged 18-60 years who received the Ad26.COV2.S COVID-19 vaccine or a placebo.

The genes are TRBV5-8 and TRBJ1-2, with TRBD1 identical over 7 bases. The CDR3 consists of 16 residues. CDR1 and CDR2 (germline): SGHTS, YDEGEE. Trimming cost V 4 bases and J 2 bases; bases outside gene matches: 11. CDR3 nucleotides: TGTGCCAGCAGCCCACCCCGGACAGGTTTCAACTATGGCTACACCTTC. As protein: CASSPPRTGFNYGYTF. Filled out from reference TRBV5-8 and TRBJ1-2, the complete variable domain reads EAGVTQSPTHLIKTRGQQATLRCSPISGHTSVYWYQQALGLGLQFLLWYDEGEERNRGNFPPRFSGRQFPNYSSELNVNALELEDSALYLCASSPPRTGFNYGYTFGSGTRLTVV.

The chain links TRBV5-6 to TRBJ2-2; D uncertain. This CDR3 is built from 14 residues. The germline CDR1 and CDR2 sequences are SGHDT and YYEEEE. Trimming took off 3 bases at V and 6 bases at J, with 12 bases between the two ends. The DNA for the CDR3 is TGTGCCAGCAGCTCCGGGCTTAAGCCCGGGGAGCTGTTTTTT. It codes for CASSSGLKPGELFF. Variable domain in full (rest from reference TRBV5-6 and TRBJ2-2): DAGVTQSPTHLIKTRGQQVTLRCSPKSGHDTVSWYQQALGQGPQFIFQYYEEEERQRGNFPDRFSGHQFPNYSSELNVNALLLGDSALYLCASSSGLKPGELFFGEGSRLTVL.

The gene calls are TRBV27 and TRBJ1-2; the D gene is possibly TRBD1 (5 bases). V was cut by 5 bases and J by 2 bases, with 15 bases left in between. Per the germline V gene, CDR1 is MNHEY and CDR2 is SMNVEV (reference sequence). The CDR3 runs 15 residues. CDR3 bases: TGTGCCAGCAGTCCCCAGGTTAAGGGGAACTATGGCTACACCTTC. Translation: CASSPQVKGNYGYTF.

This CDR3 is CASSYRGGAEGEQYF. CDR3 sequence (DNA): TGTGCCAGCAGCTATCGAGGTGGGGCCGAGGGCGAGCAGTACTTC. The J gene is TRBJ2-7, the V gene TRBV3-1 (or the pseudogene TRBV3-2); tentatively, D is TRBD1 or TRBD2 (5 bases each). The CDR3 totals 15 residues. Trimming cost V 5 bases and J 6 bases, with 20 bases left between them. The germline CDR1 and CDR2 sequences are LGHDT and YNNKEL (reference sequence).

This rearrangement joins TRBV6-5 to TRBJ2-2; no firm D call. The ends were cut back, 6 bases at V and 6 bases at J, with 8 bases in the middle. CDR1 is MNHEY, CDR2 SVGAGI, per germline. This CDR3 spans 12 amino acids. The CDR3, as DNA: TGTGCCAGCAGAAGGCTCCCCGGGGAGCTGTTTTTT. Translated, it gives CASRRLPGELFF.

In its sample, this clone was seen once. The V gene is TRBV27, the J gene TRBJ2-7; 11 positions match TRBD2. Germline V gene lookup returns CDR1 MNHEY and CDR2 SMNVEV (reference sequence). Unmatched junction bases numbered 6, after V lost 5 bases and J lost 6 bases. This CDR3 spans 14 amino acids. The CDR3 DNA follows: TGTGCCAGCAGTCCCGGGACTAGCGGCTCCGAGCAGTACTTC. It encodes CASSPGTSGSEQYF.

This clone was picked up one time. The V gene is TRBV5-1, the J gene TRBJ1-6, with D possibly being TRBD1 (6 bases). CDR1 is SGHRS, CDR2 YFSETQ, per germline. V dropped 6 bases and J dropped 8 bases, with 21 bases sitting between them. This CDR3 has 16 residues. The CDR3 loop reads CASTPGTKIGDSPLHF. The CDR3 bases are TGCGCCAGCACACCCGGGACAAAGATTGGGGATTCACCCCTCCACTTT.